These T cell receptor beta chains were read from a single sample in a study of cytomegalovirus exposure and HLA in healthy donors. Libraries were prepared by immunoSEQ multiplex PCR; TCRdb keeps only in-frame clonotypes and omits some of them. Of about 90,000 clones detected, roughly three quarters appear once; the ten largest clones hold 2.7%. The specimen was PBMCs. The receptors were sampled from a man aged 25 to 45 in good health and CMV-seronegative. The CDR3 runs from the conserved cysteine through the conserved F or W. The order of the fields is D gene, clone size, V gene, J gene, CDR3 DNA, CDR3 protein. A D gene is named only where the DNA matches it firmly. Clone size is not always given. Where it is, it says once, few, many or a class for expanded clones.

TRBD1	.	TRBV6-6	TRBJ1-5	TGTGCCAGCAGTTGGACAGGGGGCAGCAATCAGCCCCAGCATTTT	CASSWTGGSNQPQHF
.	.	TRBV15	TRBJ1-2	TGTGCCACCAGCCCCATGGGCAGCTATGGCTACACCTTC	CATSPMGSYGYTF
.	few	TRBV9	TRBJ1-1	TGTGCCAGCAGCGTAGGAGGCCTTATGAACACTGAAGCTTTCTTT	CASSVGGLMNTEAFF
TRBD1	.	TRBV6-6	TRBJ1-5	TGTGCCAGCAAAGAGGGACAGACGGTTCAGCCCCAGCATTTT	CASKEGQTVQPQHF
.	few	TRBV19	TRBJ2-7	TGTGCCAGTAGTATCACTTACTCCTACGAGCAGTACTTC	CASSITYSYEQYF
TRBD1	.	TRBV14	TRBJ2-7	TGTGCCAGCAGCCAAGTCACAGGGGCTGGATTGCACTTC	CASSQVTGAGLHF
TRBD1	.	TRBV11-1	TRBJ1-5	TGTGCCAGCAGCTTGGGACAGGGCAATCAGCCCCAGCATTTT	CASSLGQGNQPQHF
.	.	TRBV7-2	TRBJ2-1	TGTGCCAGCAGCCCCTTTAACCCCTACTCCTACAATGAGCAGTTCTTC	CASSPFNPYSYNEQFF
.	.	TRBV28	TRBJ1-2	TGTGCCAGCAGTTTTTGGGATACGGGACACCACTTC	CASSFWDTGHHF
TRBD1	.	TRBV29-1	TRBJ2-3	TGCAGCGTTGACGATGGGGACAGGGGAACGACAGATACGCAGTATTTT	CSVDDGDRGTTDTQYF
.	.	TRBV12-5	TRBJ2-5	TGTGCTAGTGGTTTGCCCCTAGGACAGAGGGAGACCCAGTACTTC	CASGLPLGQRETQYF
.	.	TRBV7-2	TRBJ1-4	TGTGCCAGCAGCTCCCCCGGGGAGGGGAAGCAAAAACTGTTTTTT	CASSSPGEGKQKLFF
.	.	TRBV19	TRBJ1-6	TGTGCCAGTAGTAAAGGGGATTCACCCCTCCACTTT	CASSKGDSPLHF
.	.	TRBV15	TRBJ1-1	TGTGCCACCGCGGGTGGGACAACGAACACTGAAGCTTTCTTT	CATAGGTTNTEAFF
TRBD1	few	TRBV7-6	TRBJ1-1	TGTGCCAGCAGCTCAAAAACAGGGGGCGATGAAGCTTTCTTT	CASSSKTGGDEAFF
.	.	TRBV18	TRBJ2-7	TGTGCCAGCTCACTAAGCGGGACAGGTGGCTACGAGCAGTACTTC	CASSLSGTGGYEQYF
TRBD1	.	TRBV6-5	TRBJ2-1	TGTGCCAGCAGTTACTCGGTGGGACAGGGTGTCAATGAGCAGTTCTTC	CASSYSVGQGVNEQFF
.	.	TRBV21-1	TRBJ2-7	TGTGCCAGCTGCTACGGGACAGGGATCCACGAGCAGTACTTC	CASCYGTGIHEQYF
TRBD2	few	TRBV28	TRBJ2-6	TGTGCCAGCAGTTCGGGGGGGGCCAACCCTGGGGCCAACGTCCTGACTTTC	CASSSGGANPGANVLTF
.	.	TRBV7-9	TRBJ2-7	TGTGCCAGCAGCGCCAGTCCCTACGAGCAGTACTTC	CASSASPYEQYF
.	.	TRBV28	TRBJ2-1	TGTGCCAGCAGCCGTGGGAGCTCCTACAATGAGCAGTTCTTC	CASSRGSSYNEQFF
.	.	TRBV4-1	TRBJ1-2	TGCGCCAGCAGCCAAGCCCGACAGGATGGCTACACCTTC	CASSQARQDGYTF